This T cell receptor beta chain was sequenced in a study of T cell responses to AZD1222 COVID-19 vaccine. Assay: immunoSEQ multiplex PCR; the TCRdb copy retains only in-frame clones and omits some. This sample has about 140,000 clones, with 80% to 90% found just once. On this clone itself: Its antigen is undetermined.

V was clipped by 5 bases and J by 0 bases, with 14 bases between them. CDR3 length: 15 amino acids. The germline gives CDR1 SEHNR, CDR2 FQNEAQ (reference sequence). General study results and limits: Donors were mostly white British, more females; clonal diversity possibly underestimated. Only a handful of AZD1222 recipients, six or seven in all, had baseline seropositivity. The study found vaccine-associated CD4 TCRs spanning spike, dominant at 160-218 and 743-854.

This sequence originates from an adult in good health. Specimen: peripheral blood, collected on day 0 of AZD1222 vaccination. The V gene is TRBV7-9, the J gene TRBJ2-7, with D possibly TRBD2 on 6 matching bases. CDR3 sequence reads: CASSPGLTNSYEQYF. The CDR3 nucleotides read TGTGCCAGCAGCCCCGGACTAACCAACTCCTACGAGCAGTACTTC.